Each of the 15 T cell receptor beta chains below was sequenced from the same sample in a study of CD8+CD57+ T cells in acquired aplastic anemia. Genomic DNA, serving as template, underwent TCR beta VDJ and CDR3 profiling. TCRdb fed the reads into MiXCR, producing one record per CDR3 protein. Of some 220,000 distinct CDR3 sequences in the sample, roughly 33% were seen once. The sample comprised sorted CD4+, CD8+, or CD8+CD57+ T cells (not recorded which) from PBMCs. The receptors derive from a human donor in good health, serving as a control.

There are a few counts of this clonotype. The rearrangement uses TRBV12-3 or TRBV12-4 and TRBJ1-1, with D unclear. The CDR3 loop spans 15 amino acids. V was pared by 3 bases and J by 0 bases, with 11 bases between. In DNA, the CDR3 is TGTGCCAGCAGTTTCAAGAGGGTCCTGAACACTGAAGCTTTCTTT. This gives the protein CASSFKRVLNTEAFF.

The chain combines TRBV5-6 with TRBJ1-2, with unresolved D. V lost 1 base and J 3 bases, leaving 13 bases between the germline ends. The V gene's germline CDR1 is SGHDT and CDR2 YYEEEE. This CDR3 contains 15 residues. The CDR3 is CASSLSGGSYYGYTF. CDR3 coding DNA: TGTGCCAGCAGCTTGTCGGGCGGATCGTACTATGGCTACACCTTC.

Comments on this clonotype: Compared with germline, one end of the junction differs, possibly owing to a read error. V and J are TRBV5-5 and TRBJ2-5, with TRBD1 identical over 9 bases. The germline CDR1 and CDR2 sequences are SGHKS and YYEKEE (reference sequence). This CDR3 is 15 amino acids long. Here the CDR3 reads CASSRQGEIEETLYF. The CDR3 region has the DNA TGTGCCAGCAGCCGACAGGGGGAAATTGAAGAGACCCTGTACTTC.

The chain is built from TRBV18 and TRBJ2-5, with no clear D. CDR3 length: 13 amino acids. The germline CDR1 and CDR2 sequences are KGHSH and LQKENI. V was cut by 4 bases and J by 5 bases, with 11 bases left in between. The CDR3 sequence: CASSLQDGETQYF. CDR3 bases: TGTGCCAGCTCACTGCAGGACGGGGAGACCCAGTACTTC.

The CDR3 reads CSARGGTGRNTEAFF. CDR3 nucleotide sequence: TGCAGTGCTAGAGGGGGAACAGGGAGAAACACTGAAGCTTTCTTT. J is TRBJ1-1 and V is TRBV20-1; the D gene is possibly TRBD1 (6 bases). This CDR3 is 15 amino acids long. The ends were cut back, 1 base at V and 2 bases at J, with 14 bases in the middle. The germline V gene has CDR1 DFQATT and CDR2 SNEGSKA (reference sequence).

This clonotype was seen repeatedly, ten times or more. The rearrangement links TRBV7-2 to TRBJ2-7, with 7 bases identical to TRBD1. The V and J ends lost 4 bases and 2 bases, in that order; junction bases with no gene match: 8. CDR3 length equals 15 residues. From germline, CDR1 is SGHTA and CDR2 FQGNSA. CDR3 protein: CASSWVPGQPYEQYF. Written as DNA, the CDR3 is TGTGCCAGCAGCTGGGTCCCGGGACAGCCCTACGAGCAGTACTTC. The full variable domain, with the rest looked up from reference TRBV7-2 and TRBJ2-7, is GAGVSQSPSNKVTEKGKDVELRCDPISGHTALYWYRQSLGQGLEFLIYFQGNSAPDKSGLPSDRFSAERTGGSVSTLTIQRTQQEDSAVYLCASSWVPGQPYEQYFGPGTRLTVT.

This sequence joins TRBV6-5 and TRBJ1-5; D is perhaps TRBD1 (5 bases). Trimming stripped 4 bases from V and 5 bases from J, with 12 bases between. This CDR3 contains 14 residues. Germline V gene data show CDR1 as MNHEY and CDR2 as SVGAGI. CDR3 DNA sequence: TGTGCCAGCAGTTTCACTCCGGGGGATCAGCCCCAGCATTTT. This codes for CASSFTPGDQPQHF.

This clonotype showed up just a few times. The rearrangement joins TRBV10-3 to TRBJ1-3, with 9 positions matching TRBD1. The length of the CDR3 is 14 residues. Germline-derived CDR1 and CDR2 are ENHRY and SYGVKD. V lost 6 bases, J lost 4 bases, and 4 bases stayed unmatched. Here the CDR3 reads CAIREGQGGNTIYF. The DNA of the CDR3 is TGTGCCATCAGGGAGGGACAGGGAGGAAACACCATATATTTT.

Concerning this clonotype: Likely a read error: the CDR3 ends without its conserved phenylalanine or tryptophan. V gene TRBV5-4 combines with J gene TRBJ2-3, with 13 positions matching TRBD2. The CDR3 is made up of 16 amino acids. CDR1 and CDR2 from the germline V gene are SGHNT and YYREEE (reference sequence). Unmatched junction bases numbered 3, after V lost 3 bases and J lost 2 bases. CDR3 loop: CASSSGTSGNTDTQYS. The CDR3 DNA sequence: TGTGCCAGCAGCTCCGGGACTAGCGGGAACACAGATACGCAGTATTCT.

About this clonotype: An end of the junction differs from the germline gene, which may be a read error. This chain links TRBV10-3 with TRBJ2-3; D perhaps matches TRBD2 (6 bases). Looked up from germline, CDR1 is ENHRY and CDR2 is SYGVKD. The CDR3 runs to 14 residues. CDR3 bases: TGTGCCACCAGTGTCTCGGGGGTCACAGATACGCAGTATTTT. This sequence encodes CATSVSGVTDTQYF.

At least ten counts were recorded for this clonotype. V usage is TRBV5-5 and J usage is TRBJ2-7; TRBD2 agrees at 7 bases. Germline V gene lookup returns CDR1 SGHKS and CDR2 YYEKEE (reference sequence). CDR3 size: 15 residues. V lost 0 bases to trimming and J lost 0 bases; unmatched junction nucleotides: 3. CDR3 amino acids: CASSLGLADSYEQYF. The CDR3 coding sequence is TGTGCCAGCAGCTTGGGGCTAGCGGACTCCTACGAGCAGTACTTC.

The chain couples TRBV15 to TRBJ1-5; weak D call: TRBD1 (5 bases). Germline V CDR1 and CDR2: LNHNV, YYDKDF (reference sequence). Between the trimmed V and J ends, which lost 0 bases and 7 bases, there was a span of 7 bases. CDR3 length: 13 residues. CDR3 bases: TGTGCCACCAGCAGAGAGGGGGGACAGCCCCAGCATTTT. Protein sequence: CATSREGGQPQHF.

This clonotype occurred once. This clone may be a read error of a much larger clone one base away. The chain uses TRBV4-1 and TRBJ1-2; 8 nucleotides match TRBD1. V lost 1 base and J lost 5; bases outside the gene matches: 9. Germline values: CDR1 MGHRA, CDR2 YSYEKL. The CDR3 sequence is 16 residues long. This chain's CDR3 is CASSQARTGKAYGYTF. The CDR3 DNA reads as TGCGCCAGCAGCCAAGCTCGGACAGGGAAGGCATATGGCTACACCTTC.

The chain links TRBV7-8 to TRBJ2-1; TRBD2 agrees at 13 bases. CDR1 and CDR2 from the germline V gene are SGHVS and FQNEAQ. This CDR3 is built from 15 residues. The trim removed 6 bases at V and 8 bases at J, leaving 7 bases unmatched. Here the CDR3 reads CASRLPGLAGYEQFF. The CDR3 nucleotides are TGTGCCAGCAGACTACCGGGACTAGCGGGGTATGAGCAGTTCTTC.

The chain carries TRBV20-1 and TRBJ1-5; weak D call: TRBD1 (5 bases). CDR1 is DFQATT and CDR2 is SNEGSKA in the germline V gene (reference sequence). This CDR3 contains 14 residues. The V end lost 0 bases, the J end lost 4 bases, and 10 bases lay between the germline ends. CDR3 region: CSARDKQGNQPQHF. CDR3 bases: TGCAGTGCTAGAGATAAGCAGGGTAATCAGCCCCAGCATTTT.